This passage covers 9 T cell receptor beta chains from one sample sequenced in a study of CD8+ T cells in alopecia areata. Noted treatment: oral pan-JAK inhibitor, 5-10 mg twice daily. cDNA reverse transcribed from extracted RNA served as the sequencing template. Method: immunoSEQ multiplex PCR; TCRdb's copy keeps in-frame clones and lacks some. This table has more than 150,000 clones, 51% appearing once. The sample was CD8+ T cells sorted from blood, taken between weeks 51 and 52, from a patient treated with tofacitinib. The receptors were gathered from a human donor with alopecia areata.

The V and J genes are TRBV4-3 and TRBJ2-2, with 7 bases identical to TRBD1. CDR3 length: 18 residues. Germline lookup yields CDR1 LGHNA and CDR2 YSLEER. V lost 1 base to trimming and J lost 1 base; unmatched junction nucleotides: 9. The DNA for the CDR3 is TGCGCCAGCAGCCAAGGCCCCCCCGGGACAGAGAACACCGGGGAGCTGTTTTTT. This translates into CASSQGPPGTENTGELFF.

This chain uses TRBV11-2 with TRBJ2-5; D remains ambiguous. This CDR3 has 12 residues. V lost 4 bases to trimming and J lost 5 bases, with 8 bases between them. Germline CDR1 is SGHAT and CDR2 is FQNNGV. The CDR3 region has the DNA TGTGCCAGCAGCTCCCAGTGGGAGACCCAGTACTTC. The encoded protein is CASSSQWETQYF.

The V call is TRBV7-8, the J call TRBJ2-2, with D possibly TRBD1 on 5 matching bases. Germline V gene sequence: CDR1 SGHVS, CDR2 FQNEAQ. V was clipped by 4 bases and J by 4 bases, with 10 bases between them. CDR3 length: 14 residues. The CDR3 DNA sequence: TGTGCCAGCAGCTCCCGACAGACCACCGGGGAGCTGTTTTTT. This translates into CASSSRQTTGELFF.

This clone was picked up a small number of times. This chain joins TRBV11-1 and TRBJ2-3; D may correspond to TRBD1 or TRBD2 (5 bases each). CDR1 and CDR2 from the germline V gene are SGHAT and FQDESV (reference sequence). The CDR3 consists of 16 residues. V was trimmed by 1 base and J by 0 bases, leaving 11 bases between them. The CDR3 nucleotides read TGTGCCAGCAGCTTAGGGAACGGGGCTAGCACAGATACGCAGTATTTT. Translated, it gives CASSLGNGASTDTQYF.

CDR3 residues: CASSLRGGAETQYF. The CDR3, as DNA: TGTGCCAGCAGCTTGCGGGGGGGCGCAGAGACCCAGTACTTC. The chain couples TRBV5-4 to TRBJ2-5; 8 bases agree with TRBD2. CDR1 and CDR2 (germline): SGHNT, YYREEE (reference sequence). This CDR3 contains 14 residues. V lost 1 base to trimming and J lost 4 bases; unmatched junction nucleotides: 3.

The table lists this clone with a few counts. The V and J genes are TRBV29-1 and TRBJ1-2; 7 bases align to TRBD1. Germline-derived CDR1 and CDR2 are SQVTM and ANQGSEA. V shed 4 bases, J shed 4 bases, and the junction held 12 bases outside the gene matches. The CDR3 contains 15 residues. The CDR3 region is CSVAGGGRVGYGYTF. CDR3 nucleotides: TGCAGCGTTGCAGGGGGAGGACGAGTAGGCTATGGCTACACCTTC. The whole variable domain, filled in from reference TRBV29-1 and TRBJ1-2, reads SAVISQKPSRDICQRGTSLTIQCQVDSQVTMMFWYRQQPGQSLTLIATANQGSEATYESGFVIDKFPISRPNLTFSTLTVSNMSPEDSSIYLCSVAGGGRVGYGYTFGSGTRLTVV.

The chain links TRBV13 to TRBJ2-7; the D gene could be TRBD1 or TRBD2 (6 bases each). Per germline, CDR1 PRHDT and CDR2 FYEKMQ (reference sequence). V was pared by 5 bases and J by 5 bases, with 16 bases between. This CDR3 contains 14 residues. The CDR3 reads CASSPGASAHEQYF. CDR3 coding DNA: TGTGCCAGCAGCCCAGGGGCTAGCGCTCACGAGCAGTACTTC.

This clone was detected only once. The CDR3, as DNA: TGTGCCAGCAGCTTGGCAGAACAAGAGACCCAGTACTTC. The encoded protein is CASSLAEQETQYF. The chain carries TRBV5-6 and TRBJ2-5; D is unclear. The germline gives CDR1 SGHDT, CDR2 YYEEEE. This CDR3 is 13 amino acids long. Trimming removed 0 bases from V and 2 bases from J, with 5 bases in between.

This clone appeared a single time. The V call is TRBV14, the J call TRBJ1-2, with 8 bases aligning to TRBD1. V was pared by 5 bases and J by 5 bases, with 4 bases of the junction left unmatched. This CDR3 has 13 amino acids. Germline CDR1 SGHDN, CDR2 FVKESK. CDR3 sequence reads: CASSLDRAYGYTF. The CDR3 bases are TGTGCCAGCAGCTTGGACAGGGCTTATGGCTACACCTTC.